The next 14 T cell receptor beta chains were all read from a single sample in a study of identical twins. Via MiXCR, TCRdb re-called the 5' RACE reads, giving one row per CDR3 protein. The profile shows approximately 890,000 distinct CDR3 sequences, about 12% of them singletons. This sample also belongs to another study, concerning yellow fever vaccine responses in identical twins.

The sample comprised PBMCs. Receptors originate from a woman aged 18-30 years in good health.

The chain has TRBV6-1 and TRBJ2-7; D possibly corresponds to TRBD2 (6 bases). The V gene lost 6 bases and the J gene lost 5 bases, with 17 bases spanning the gap. Germline values: CDR1 MNHNS, CDR2 SASEGT. The CDR3 sequence is 14 residues long. In DNA form, the CDR3 reads TGTGCCAGCAGAGGGACCGGGGGAAAAGACGAGCAGTACTTC. It encodes CASRGTGGKDEQYF.

The chain has TRBV6-1 and TRBJ2-7, with D hard to call. V was cut by 10 bases and J by 5 bases, with 21 bases left in between. This CDR3 is 14 amino acids long. Germline values: CDR1 MNHNS, CDR2 SASEGT. The CDR3 is CAISPDVPSDEQYF. The CDR3, as DNA: TGTGCCATCTCCCCGGATGTACCCTCTGACGAGCAGTACTTC.

The chain uses TRBV20-1 and TRBJ2-3; 8 bases map to TRBD1. Germline CDR1 reads DFQATT; CDR2 reads SNEGSKA (reference sequence). Trimming took 3 bases from V and 4 from J; bases not matched to a gene: 15. This CDR3 has 17 amino acids. CDR3 sequence (DNA): TGCAGTGCTAGGGGAACCCGCGGACAGGGTCCCGCAGATACGCAGTATTTT. Translation gives CSARGTRGQGPADTQYF.

The chain joins TRBV3-1 to TRBJ2-1; the D gene could be TRBD1 or TRBD2 (5 bases each). The V and J ends lost 4 bases and 3 bases respectively, with 19 bases between them. CDR1 and CDR2 from the germline V gene are LGHDT and YNNKEL (reference sequence). CDR3 length: 17 amino acids. CDR3 DNA: TGTGCCAGCAGCCGAAACAGGATCGAAGGAGGCTACAATGAGCAGTTCTTC. It is translated as CASSRNRIEGGYNEQFF.

There are many counts of this clonotype. The gene calls are TRBV7-3 and TRBJ2-3, with D maybe TRBD2 (6 bases). V was trimmed by 6 bases and J by 0 bases, leaving 13 bases between them. Germline V gives CDR1 SGHTA, CDR2 FQGTGA. The CDR3 length is 15 residues. This CDR3 is CASSSSGASTDTQYF. The DNA of the CDR3 is TGTGCCAGCAGTAGTAGCGGTGCTAGCACAGATACGCAGTATTTT.

The sample holds a few counts of this clonotype. J is TRBJ1-1 and V is TRBV20-1, with D unclear. Germline CDR1 DFQATT, CDR2 SNEGSKA (reference sequence). The CDR3 extends over 12 amino acids. The V and J ends lost 4 bases and 4 bases respectively, with 10 bases between them. The CDR3 DNA is TGCAGTGCTACTTTTGGCAGCACTGAAGCTTTCTTT. Translating gives CSATFGSTEAFF.

This clonotype was seen a handful of times. The chain has TRBV5-1 and TRBJ2-7, with TRBD2 as a possible D gene (5 bases). The CDR3 spans 14 residues. V lost 3 bases to trimming and J lost 9 bases, with 19 bases between them. Germline V gene data show CDR1 as SGHRS and CDR2 as YFSETQ. CDR3 coding DNA: TGCGCCAGCAGCTCCGGACTGCCCCCGGTCGGGCAGTACTTC. Its translation: CASSSGLPPVGQYF.

The V and J genes are TRBV5-1 and TRBJ2-3; possible D gene TRBD1, 6 bases. V was cut by 6 bases and J by 5 bases, with 16 bases left in between. The length of the CDR3 is 14 residues. Per germline, CDR1 SGHRS and CDR2 YFSETQ. This chain's CDR3 is CASTLNLGQDTQYF. In DNA form, the CDR3 reads TGCGCCAGCACCCTTAATTTGGGACAAGATACGCAGTATTTT.

This chain links TRBV9 with TRBJ2-1; TRBD2 matches 8 bases. The CDR3 consists of 15 residues. Germline V gives CDR1 SGDLS, CDR2 YYNGEE. After removal of 4 bases from V and 7 bases from J, the junction contained 10 bases not matched to a gene. The CDR3 DNA reads as TGTGCCAGCAGCCCGGGGGGGGCGACATTTAATGAGCAGTTCTTC. This translates into CASSPGGATFNEQFF.

This clonotype occurred many times. CDR3 bases: TGTGCCAGCAGTTCCTTAGAGGGAAGGAATGAGCAGTTCTTC. This gives the protein CASSSLEGRNEQFF. This chain uses TRBV28 with TRBJ2-1, with D possibly being TRBD2 (5 bases). The CDR3 length is 14 residues. Germline CDR1 and CDR2: MDHEN and SYDVKM. The ends were cut back, 4 bases at V and 7 bases at J, with 14 bases in the middle.

The V call is TRBV20-1, the J call TRBJ1-1; D might be TRBD1 (6 bases). The CDR3 sequence is 14 residues long. Germline-derived CDR1 and CDR2 are DFQATT and SNEGSKA (reference sequence). The V end was cut by 6 bases, the J end by 3 bases, with 17 bases between. CDR3 DNA sequence: TGCAGTGCACGGCGGGGGGGCTATGACACTGAAGCTTTCTTT. Protein product: CSARRGGYDTEAFF.

V and J are TRBV18 and TRBJ2-5; maybe TRBD1 (5 bases). The CDR3 is 15 amino acids. Germline V gene data show CDR1 as KGHSH and CDR2 as LQKENI. Trimming left V 3 bases short and J 1 base short, with 12 bases between. The CDR3 sequence is CASSPMGQLQETQYF. CDR3 nucleotides: TGTGCCAGCTCACCTATGGGGCAACTCCAAGAGACCCAGTACTTC.

This clonotype showed up just a few times. This rearrangement joins TRBV3-1 to TRBJ2-3; a weak D match, TRBD2 (7 bases). V shed 5 bases and J shed 0 bases, with 15 bases lying between them. There are 16 residues in the CDR3. Germline assignment: CDR1 LGHDT and CDR2 YNNKEL (reference sequence). CDR3 nucleotides: TGTGCCAGCAGCTCCCGTGCGGGGGCGAGCACAGATACGCAGTATTTT. The encoded protein is CASSSRAGASTDTQYF.

This clonotype has more than one count but fewer than ten. The V and J genes are TRBV7-6 and TRBJ2-2; D ambiguous. Trimming took 5 bases from V and 2 from J, leaving 21 bases between them. Looked up from germline, CDR1 is SGHVS and CDR2 is FNYEAQ. The CDR3 length is 18 residues. The CDR3 nucleotides are TGTGCCAGCAGCCCCTTCTCTGAACAAGCATTTAACACCGGGGAGCTGTTTTTT. Its protein is CASSPFSEQAFNTGELFF.